Following are 15 T cell receptor beta chains from one sample sequenced in a study of PD-L1 blockade in urothelial cancer. Sequencing used immunoSEQ multiplex PCR; TCRdb keeps in-frame clones, though not all of them. In the table there are 100,000 or so clones, 91% of which are singletons. Sequenced here: PBMCs, sampled around atezolizumab (anti-PD-L1) treatment. The receptors come from a woman aged 80 or over with urothelial cancer.

This clone was observed once. This sequence joins TRBV28 and TRBJ1-4; D possibly corresponds to TRBD1 (6 bases). CDR3 size: 14 residues. From germline, CDR1 is MDHEN and CDR2 SYDVKM. Trimming took 4 bases from V and 10 from J, leaving 16 bases between them. CDR3 amino acids: CASSWDTEDGKLFF. CDR3 nucleotides: TGTGCCAGCAGTTGGGACACGGAGGATGGAAAACTGTTTTTT.

The V gene is TRBV18, the J gene TRBJ1-4, with D uncertain. The CDR3 spans 13 residues. Germline CDR1 KGHSH, CDR2 LQKENI. V was trimmed by 5 bases and J by 8 bases, leaving 12 bases between them. The CDR3 region is CASSTRIAEKLFF. In DNA form, the CDR3 reads TGTGCCAGCTCAACGAGGATCGCAGAAAAACTGTTTTTT.

This chain connects TRBV5-5 to TRBJ1-1; TRBD1 might be the D (5 bases). CDR1 SGHKS and CDR2 YYEKEE come from the germline V gene (reference sequence). This CDR3 spans 13 amino acids. V was pared by 3 bases and J by 7 bases, with 13 bases between. The CDR3 DNA reads TGTGCCAGCAGCTACGGGACTGTTGGTGAAGCTTTCTTT. It is translated as CASSYGTVGEAFF.

The genes are TRBV11-1 and TRBJ2-5, with D possibly being TRBD1 (5 bases). The length of the CDR3 is 14 residues. CDR1 SGHAT and CDR2 FQDESV come from the germline V gene (reference sequence). V lost 1 base and J 5 bases, leaving 11 bases between the germline ends. CDR3 loop: CASSLGQGDETQYF. The CDR3 DNA reads TGTGCCAGCAGCTTAGGGCAGGGTGATGAGACCCAGTACTTC.

In its sample, this clone was seen once. The V and J genes are TRBV7-6 and TRBJ2-5; 10 bases agree with TRBD2. The V segment lost 5 bases and the J segment 5 bases; nucleotides outside the gene matches: 8. This CDR3 spans 15 amino acids. CDR1 SGHVS and CDR2 FNYEAQ come from the germline V gene. The CDR3 DNA reads as TGTGCCAGCAGCCTAACTAGCGGGATTACGGAGACCCAGTACTTC. Amino acid sequence: CASSLTSGITETQYF.

The count of this clone is one. The chain links TRBV27 to TRBJ2-3; 8 bases match TRBD1. Trimming at V came to 4 bases and at J to 1 base, leaving 4 bases not matched to a gene. This CDR3 contains 15 residues. Germline CDR1 and CDR2: MNHEY and SMNVEV (reference sequence). CDR3 bases: TGTGCCAGCAGTTCTTCCAGGGGGCGCACAGATACGCAGTATTTT. As protein: CASSSSRGRTDTQYF.

The chain recombines TRBV5-1 with TRBJ2-1; D may be TRBD1 (6 bases). The CDR3 length is 19 residues. CDR1 SGHRS and CDR2 YFSETQ come from the germline V gene. Deletions cut 0 bases from V and 0 bases from J, with 19 bases between. As DNA, the CDR3 is TGCGCCAGCAGCTTGGTTGGGGGCACCCCGGCCAGCTCCTACAATGAGCAGTTCTTC. It yields the protein CASSLVGGTPASSYNEQFF.

The chain links TRBV6-5 to TRBJ1-1; the D gene is possibly TRBD1 (5 bases). With 3 bases removed from V and 1 base from J, the gap between germline ends came to 9 bases. The length of the CDR3 is 14 residues. Per the germline V gene, CDR1 is MNHEY and CDR2 is SVGAGI. CDR3 region: CASSYGQGNTEAFF. The DNA for the CDR3 is TGTGCCAGCAGTTATGGCCAGGGGAACACTGAAGCTTTCTTT.

The chain employs TRBV28 and TRBJ1-1; possible D gene TRBD1, 6 bases. With 2 bases removed from V and 4 bases from J, the gap between germline ends came to 11 bases. The CDR3 has 14 amino acids. Germline CDR1 is MDHEN and CDR2 is SYDVKM. CDR3: CASSLGRGITEAFF. CDR3 nucleotides: TGTGCCAGCAGTTTAGGGAGGGGGATCACTGAAGCTTTCTTT.

This clone was detected once. This sequence joins TRBV19 and TRBJ1-4; D unclear. Trimming took off 2 bases at V and 8 bases at J, with 12 bases between the two ends. Per the germline V gene, CDR1 is LNHDA and CDR2 is SQIVND (reference sequence). The CDR3 totals 14 residues. The CDR3 DNA is TGTGCCAGTAGTATATCTTCCGTGCAGGAAAAACTGTTTTTT. Translation: CASSISSVQEKLFF. The full variable domain, completed using reference TRBV19 and TRBJ1-4, is DGGITQSPKYLFRKEGQNVTLSCEQNLNHDAMYWYRQDPGQGLRLIYYSQIVNDFQKGDIAEGYSVSREKKESFPLTVTSAQKNPTAFYLCASSISSVQEKLFFGSGTQLSVL.

The rearrangement uses TRBV9 and TRBJ1-5; D is possibly TRBD1 (5 bases). V was shortened by 4 bases and J by 5 bases, with 13 bases between the two germline ends. Germline CDR1 reads SGDLS; CDR2 reads YYNGEE. This CDR3 has 14 residues. Here the CDR3 reads CASSPRGGDQPQHF. In DNA form, the CDR3 reads TGTGCCAGCAGCCCTCGGGGGGGAGATCAGCCCCAGCATTTT.

The chain employs TRBV28 and TRBJ2-2, with D possibly TRBD1 on 6 matching bases. Germline values: CDR1 MDHEN, CDR2 SYDVKM. The length of the CDR3 is 14 residues. In nucleotides, the CDR3 is TGTCTTACAACAGGGCCGCCGAACACCGGGGAGCTGTTTTTT. Amino acids: CLTTGPPNTGELFF.

The genes are TRBV19 and TRBJ1-2; 9 bases match TRBD1. The length of the CDR3 is 12 residues. In germline, CDR1 is LNHDA, CDR2 SQIVND (reference sequence). V was clipped by 4 bases and J by 8 bases; unmatched bases: 2. CDR3 DNA sequence: TGTGCCAGTAGTAACAGGGGGCACGGCTACACCTTC. It is translated as CASSNRGHGYTF. The full variable domain, rest sourced from reference TRBV19 and TRBJ1-2, is DGGITQSPKYLFRKEGQNVTLSCEQNLNHDAMYWYRQDPGQGLRLIYYSQIVNDFQKGDIAEGYSVSREKKESFPLTVTSAQKNPTAFYLCASSNRGHGYTFGSGTRLTVV.

This chain connects TRBV11-2 to TRBJ1-4; D is ambiguous. Trimming pared 1 base from V and 3 bases from J, leaving 9 bases between. CDR1 and CDR2 (germline): SGHAT, FQNNGV. CDR3 size: 15 residues. CDR3 DNA sequence: TGTGCCAGCAGCTTAGGCGGGGTCCCTAATGAAAAACTGTTTTTT. Protein: CASSLGGVPNEKLFF.

The chain couples TRBV28 to TRBJ1-2; 9 bases are shared with TRBD1. Germline V gene lookup returns CDR1 MDHEN and CDR2 SYDVKM. The CDR3 is 16 amino acids. The V segment lost 5 bases and the J segment 7 bases; nucleotides outside the gene matches: 14. The CDR3 spells CASSPPGTGSLVGYTF. In nucleotides, the CDR3 is TGTGCCAGCAGTCCCCCCGGGACAGGGAGCTTGGTTGGCTACACCTTC.